One sample yielded the 26 T cell receptor beta chains listed below, sequenced in a study of CD8 T cells in Susac syndrome. The RNA input was about 0.45 to 1 ug, and it was reverse transcribed with random hexamers. Each CDR3 protein is one row after TCRdb ran MiXCR on the immunoSEQ multiplex PCR reads. The sample holds tens of thousands of distinct CDR3 sequences, over 75% seen once. Sequenced material: CD8+ T cells from PBMCs. The receptors shown here come from a human donor with multiple sclerosis.

This clonotype has a single count. The chain uses TRBV5-8 and TRBJ2-7; D gene unclear. Trimming stripped 3 bases from V and 7 bases from J, with 8 bases between. Germline assignment: CDR1 SGHTS and CDR2 YDEGEE. The CDR3 has 11 residues. The CDR3 bases are TGTGCCAGCAGCTACTCTAGGGAGCAGTACTTC. Translated, it gives CASSYSREQYF.

V gene TRBV29-1 combines with J gene TRBJ2-1; the match to TRBD1 covers 9 bases. The trim removed 7 bases at V and 4 bases at J, leaving 8 bases unmatched. CDR3 length: 14 residues. CDR1 SQVTM and CDR2 ANQGSEA come from the germline V gene. The CDR3 DNA reads TGCAGCGGCACGGGACAGGGTCCATACAATGAGCAGTTCTTC. This sequence encodes CSGTGQGPYNEQFF.

The genes are TRBV9 and TRBJ1-5; D not resolved. V was shortened by 3 bases and J by 7 bases, with 11 bases between the two germline ends. In germline, CDR1 is SGDLS, CDR2 YYNGEE. There are 13 residues in the CDR3. Here the CDR3 reads CASSEDPGQPQHF. CDR3 nucleotide sequence: TGTGCCAGCAGCGAAGATCCGGGGCAGCCCCAGCATTTT.

V is TRBV12-3 or TRBV12-4 and J is TRBJ2-1, with 7 bases that match TRBD2. CDR3 length: 15 amino acids. With V trimmed by 5 bases and J by 8 bases, 12 bases remained unmatched. The CDR3 sequence: CASSPLADPGHEQFF. In DNA, the CDR3 is TGTGCCAGCAGTCCGCTAGCGGACCCGGGCCATGAGCAGTTCTTC.

This chain joins TRBV6-5 and TRBJ2-5, with D uncertain. CDR3 size: 13 residues. Germline lookup yields CDR1 MNHEY and CDR2 SVGAGI. Trimming removed 3 bases at V and 1 base at J, with 6 bases between. The chain's CDR3 is CASSYLSQETQYF. The CDR3 DNA reads as TGTGCCAGCAGTTATTTGTCCCAAGAGACCCAGTACTTC.

The V and J genes are TRBV6-5 and TRBJ1-5; the D is unclear. Germline V lookup: CDR1 MNHEY, CDR2 SVGAGI. The CDR3 length is 13 residues. The germline V and J ends were trimmed by 0 bases and 5 bases, with 5 bases remaining between them. The CDR3 DNA follows: TGTGCCAGCAGTTACTCGGCAGATCAGCCCCAGCATTTT. The encoded protein is CASSYSADQPQHF.

About this clonotype itself: Germline and junction disagree at one end, which may indicate a read error. Written as DNA, the CDR3 is TGCAGCGGTCTACAGGGGTGGCAAGGGACCCAGTACTTC. Translated, it gives CSGLQGWQGTQYF. The rearrangement uses TRBV29-1 and TRBJ2-5; 7 positions agree with TRBD1. The CDR3 sequence is 13 residues long. From germline, CDR1 is SQVTM and CDR2 ANQGSEA. The whole variable domain, remainder taken from reference TRBV29-1 and TRBJ2-5, is SAVISQKPSRDICQRGTSLTIQCQVDSQVTMMFWYRQQPGQSLTLIATANQGSEATYESGFVIDKFPISRPNLTFSTLTVSNMSPEDSSIYLCSGLQGWQGTQYFGPGTRLLVL.

V usage is TRBV29-1 and J usage is TRBJ2-1, with D possibly matching TRBD1 (7 bases). The CDR3 contains 14 residues. Trimming stripped 1 base from V and 6 bases from J, with 13 bases between. CDR1 is SQVTM and CDR2 is ANQGSEA in the germline V gene. As DNA, the CDR3 is TGCAGCGTTGAAGGCAGGGGGGTCTTCAATGAGCAGTTCTTC. Translated, it gives CSVEGRGVFNEQFF.

The chain couples TRBV15 to TRBJ2-3, with no clear D. From germline, CDR1 is LNHNV and CDR2 YYDKDF (reference sequence). The CDR3 loop spans 14 amino acids. Trimming left V 0 bases short and J 7 bases short, with 11 bases between. CDR3 nucleotide sequence: TGTGCCACCAGCAGAGATCTGCTTGGGCATACGCAGTATTTT. Its protein is CATSRDLLGHTQYF.

The chain combines TRBV27 with TRBJ2-1, with TRBD1 identical over 9 bases. The CDR3 has 15 residues. V trimming: 6 bases; J trimming: 8 bases; junction bases outside the gene matches: 11. Germline V lookup: CDR1 MNHEY, CDR2 SMNVEV (reference sequence). The CDR3 nucleotides are TGTGCCAGCAGCTCCCCGGGACAGGGCTTCCATGAGCAGTTCTTC. It translates to CASSSPGQGFHEQFF.

This chain connects TRBV28 to TRBJ1-5; D uncertain. V was pared by 2 bases and J by 7 bases, with 9 bases between. Germline CDR1 reads MDHEN; CDR2 reads SYDVKM. The CDR3 length is 13 residues. The CDR3 DNA reads as TGTGCCAGCAGTTTAGAGATTTTCCAGCCCCAGCATTTT. Translating gives CASSLEIFQPQHF.

The chain recombines TRBV19 with TRBJ1-1; possible D gene TRBD1, 6 bases. Germline CDR1 LNHDA, CDR2 SQIVND (reference sequence). Trimming stripped 5 bases from V and 5 bases from J, with 21 bases between. The CDR3 length is 16 residues. The CDR3 is CASSAPGHLMVTEAFF. In DNA form, the CDR3 reads TGTGCCAGTAGTGCTCCGGGACACCTGATGGTTACTGAAGCTTTCTTT. Full variable domain (remainder filled in from reference TRBV19 and TRBJ1-1): DGGITQSPKYLFRKEGQNVTLSCEQNLNHDAMYWYRQDPGQGLRLIYYSQIVNDFQKGDIAEGYSVSREKKESFPLTVTSAQKNPTAFYLCASSAPGHLMVTEAFFGQGTRLTVV.

V usage is TRBV24-1 and J usage is TRBJ1-2; 9 bases line up with TRBD1. Germline loops: CDR1 KGHDR, CDR2 SFDVKD. This CDR3 is 14 amino acids long. V trimming: 6 bases; J trimming: 2 bases; junction bases outside the gene matches: 3. CDR3 nucleotide sequence: TGTGCCACCAGTTTAGGACAGGGGAACTATGGCTACACCTTC. As protein: CATSLGQGNYGYTF.

This chain uses TRBV6-5 with TRBJ2-1; TRBD2 aligns across 16 bases. Looked up from germline, CDR1 is MNHEY and CDR2 is SVGAGI. V lost 5 bases, J lost 11 bases, and 9 bases stayed unmatched. CDR3 length: 16 amino acids. The CDR3 sequence is CASSHGLGLAGGKQFF. The CDR3 bases are TGTGCCAGCAGTCACGGTTTGGGACTAGCGGGAGGGAAGCAGTTCTTC.

The CDR3 DNA reads TGTGCCAGCAGTGAGTCAATCGTCGAGACCCAGTACTTC. Residues: CASSESIVETQYF. This chain joins TRBV6-1 and TRBJ2-5; no definite D call. The CDR3 runs to 13 residues. Trimming pared 3 bases from V and 5 bases from J, leaving 10 bases between. Germline V gives CDR1 MNHNS, CDR2 SASEGT.

V and J are TRBV28 and TRBJ1-2; TRBD1 might be the D (6 bases). The germline CDR1 and CDR2 sequences are MDHEN and SYDVKM. Trimming removed 5 bases at V and 3 bases at J, with 19 bases between. The CDR3 has 16 amino acids. The CDR3 loop reads CASSHLLSGADYGYTF. CDR3 coding DNA: TGTGCCAGCAGTCACCTATTATCGGGGGCGGACTATGGCTACACCTTC.

The gene calls are TRBV27 and TRBJ1-1; TRBD1 might be the D (6 bases). Germline lookup yields CDR1 MNHEY and CDR2 SMNVEV (reference sequence). The CDR3 has 13 residues. V was cut by 3 bases and J by 11 bases, with 16 bases left in between. CDR3 region: CASSFASGATAFF. The CDR3 nucleotides are TGTGCCAGCAGTTTTGCCTCAGGGGCCACCGCTTTCTTT.

The chain employs TRBV6-5 and TRBJ2-5, with 7 nucleotides matching TRBD1. CDR3 length: 18 amino acids. Germline loops: CDR1 MNHEY, CDR2 SVGAGI. V was pared by 0 bases and J by 4 bases, with 14 bases of the junction left unmatched. This chain's CDR3 is CASSYSIKTWDSRETQYF. The CDR3 nucleotides read TGTGCCAGCAGTTACTCGATTAAGACTTGGGACAGTCGAGAGACCCAGTACTTC.

A single count supports this clonotype. The V and J genes are TRBV11-2 and TRBJ2-5; D gene unclear. The CDR3 is made up of 14 amino acids. CDR1 and CDR2 from the germline V gene are SGHAT and FQNNGV. V was cut by 5 bases and J by 2 bases, with 12 bases left in between. DNA for the CDR3: TGTGCCAGCAGCCCCGGAAACGCTCAAGAGACCCAGTACTTC. This translates into CASSPGNAQETQYF.

This clonotype was seen only once. In nucleotides, the CDR3 is TGTGCCAGCAGTGAAATGGGTCTGGGTTACTCTGGAAACACCATATATTTT. It codes for CASSEMGLGYSGNTIYF. V usage is TRBV2 and J usage is TRBJ1-3; D gene ambiguous. CDR3 length: 17 residues. In germline, CDR1 is SNHLY, CDR2 FYNNEI. Trimming removed 2 bases from V and 0 bases from J, with 14 bases in between.

This clonotype has just one count. The chain employs TRBV15 and TRBJ1-4; 8 bases are a match to TRBD1. This CDR3 spans 15 amino acids. Trimming at V came to 4 bases and at J to 8 bases, leaving 9 bases not matched to a gene. CDR1 LNHNV and CDR2 YYDKDF come from the germline V gene (reference sequence). The CDR3 spells CATSTLTGEEEKLFF. In nucleotides, the CDR3 is TGTGCCACCAGCACCTTGACAGGGGAGGAGGAAAAACTGTTTTTT.

The chain uses TRBV27 and TRBJ2-3; D possibly matches TRBD1 or TRBD2 (6 bases each). The V gene's germline CDR1 is MNHEY and CDR2 SMNVEV (reference sequence). This CDR3 contains 16 residues. The ends were cut back, 3 bases at V and 2 bases at J, with 15 bases in the middle. This chain's CDR3 is CASSFNGGGLTDTQYF. The CDR3 DNA reads TGTGCCAGCAGTTTTAACGGAGGGGGGCTCACAGATACGCAGTATTTT.

The rearrangement uses TRBV4-3 and TRBJ2-5, with 7 bases aligning to TRBD2. Per the germline V gene, CDR1 is LGHNA and CDR2 is YSLEER. The CDR3 extends over 15 amino acids. The junction had 7 bases not matched to a gene; V was cut back by 3 bases and J by 3 bases. The CDR3 here is CASSHRSGEEETQYF. The CDR3 DNA reads TGCGCCAGCAGCCATCGGAGCGGGGAGGAAGAGACCCAGTACTTC.

The chain carries TRBV28 and TRBJ2-5; D remains unclear. Germline V gene data show CDR1 as MDHEN and CDR2 as SYDVKM. The V gene lost 4 bases and the J gene lost 3 bases, with 6 bases spanning the gap. The length of the CDR3 is 12 residues. The CDR3 nucleotides read TGTGCCAGCAGTTCCGAAGAAGAGACCCAGTACTTC. It yields the protein CASSSEEETQYF.

The chain has TRBV5-4 and TRBJ2-1, with D possibly matching TRBD2 (5 bases). CDR1 is SGHNT, CDR2 YYREEE, per germline (reference sequence). The CDR3 spans 20 residues. V lost 1 base and J 0 bases, leaving 23 bases between the germline ends. The CDR3 loop reads CASSLRNAAGGLSSYNEQFF. CDR3 bases: TGTGCCAGCAGCTTGCGTAATGCGGCGGGCGGCCTAAGCTCCTACAATGAGCAGTTCTTC.

This chain links TRBV18 with TRBJ2-7, with 7 bases identical to TRBD1. This CDR3 is built from 16 residues. Trimming at V came to 4 bases and at J to 3 bases, leaving 12 bases not matched to a gene. From germline, CDR1 is KGHSH and CDR2 LQKENI. The CDR3 coding sequence is TGTGCCAGCTCACGTCTTTACAGGGGTACTAACTACGAGCAGTACTTC. Its protein product is CASSRLYRGTNYEQYF.